This TCR beta chain was observed in a study of cytomegalovirus exposure and HLA in healthy donors. On the study more broadly: A prior analysis found 117 million unique TCR beta sequences from around 200 million T cells. Regarding the study as a whole: Later analysis identified about 17,000 TCR beta sequences associated with HLA alleles, using a false discovery rate threshold of 0.05. Later, an analysis showed that TCR beta chains associated with HLA were more clonally expanded than others that were equally common.

Regarding donors, all were healthy bone marrow donors. A multiplex PCR was run with 60 Vbeta primers and 13 Jbeta primers. Measured with immunoSEQ multiplex PCR; TCRdb has only the in-frame clones, and not every one. The sample shows around 180,000 clones, roughly 80% of them seen only once. In the case of this clone: Its antigen is currently unknown.

The sequence was collected from a woman aged 50 to 65 in good health and CMV-seropositive. The sequencing input was PBMCs.

CDR3 amino acids: CASSLAIGRGRSYNEQFF. CDR3 nucleotide sequence: TGCGCCAGCAGCTTGGCGATAGGCAGGGGGAGGTCCTACAATGAGCAGTTCTTC. This chain uses TRBV5-1 with TRBJ2-1; a weak D match, TRBD1 (7 bases). The V end lost 0 bases, the J end lost 1 base, and 17 bases lay between the germline ends. The germline gives CDR1 SGHRS, CDR2 YFSETQ. The CDR3 extends over 18 amino acids.